Following are 19 T cell receptor beta chains from one sample sequenced in a study of OX40 agonist ivuxolimab in advanced cancers. Assay: immunoSEQ multiplex PCR; the TCRdb copy retains only in-frame clones and omits some. This table has about 38,000 clones, 70% to 85% appearing once. The source was CD4+ or CD8+ T cells sorted from blood, collected in a trial of the OX40 agonist ivuxolimab. Receptor source: an adult with an advanced solid tumor such as melanoma, head and neck, liver or kidney cancer.

The rearrangement links TRBV6-6 to TRBJ2-5, with TRBD1 matching 9 bases. From germline, CDR1 is MNHNY and CDR2 SVGAGI (reference sequence). V shed 2 bases and J 2 bases; nucleotides not matched to a gene: 3. The CDR3 is 15 residues long. CDR3 nucleotides: TGTGCCAGCAGTTACGGGACAGGGTGGCAAGAGACCCAGTACTTC. This sequence encodes CASSYGTGWQETQYF.

A note on this clone: This same CDR3 is encoded by further DNA sequences in the sample. The rearrangement uses TRBV28 and TRBJ2-7, with 9 bases that match TRBD2. After removal of 3 bases from V and 2 bases from J, the junction contained 8 bases not matched to a gene. This CDR3 contains 16 residues. Germline CDR1 reads MDHEN; CDR2 reads SYDVKM. CDR3 residues: CASSFHLAGLTYEQYF. For the CDR3, the DNA is TGTGCCAGCAGTTTCCATCTAGCGGGGCTTACCTACGAGCAGTACTTC.

The CDR3 coding sequence is TGCGCCAGCAGCCAAGATTGGGCGGGGCTAGCGGGGTTTAGGGGAGAGACCCAGTACTTC. This gives the protein CASSQDWAGLAGFRGETQYF. The rearrangement joins TRBV4-3 to TRBJ2-5; 9 positions match TRBD2. CDR3 size: 20 residues. Germline values: CDR1 LGHNA, CDR2 YSLEER. V lost 0 bases to trimming and J lost 4 bases; unmatched junction nucleotides: 18.

The J gene is TRBJ2-7, the V gene TRBV28; TRBD2 might be the D (6 bases). The CDR3 consists of 15 residues. The ends were cut back, 2 bases at V and 7 bases at J, with 18 bases in the middle. Germline V gene lookup returns CDR1 MDHEN and CDR2 SYDVKM. The CDR3 DNA reads TGTGCCAGCAGTTTAGTAGGGACTGGGGTCTGGGAGCAGTACTTC. Encoded protein: CASSLVGTGVWEQYF.

The chain uses TRBV2 and TRBJ2-3; D is ambiguous. In germline, CDR1 is SNHLY, CDR2 FYNNEI. The ends were cut back, 5 bases at V and 2 bases at J, with 5 bases in the middle. The CDR3 totals 12 residues. In DNA form, the CDR3 reads TGTGCCAGCAGTCTGCTCACAGATACGCAGTATTTT. This sequence encodes CASSLLTDTQYF. The full variable domain, with the rest looked up from reference TRBV2 and TRBJ2-3, is EPEVTQTPSHQVTQMGQEVILRCVPISNHLYFYWYRQILGQKVEFLVSFYNNEISEKSEIFDDQFSVERPDGSNFTLKIRSTKLEDSAMYFCASSLLTDTQYFGPGTRLTVL.

The rearrangement links TRBV4-1 to TRBJ1-2; tentatively, D is TRBD1 (5 bases). V lost 6 bases and J lost 2, with 19 bases in between. The CDR3 totals 16 residues. Germline V CDR1 and CDR2: MGHRA, YSYEKL. The CDR3 sequence is CASRTFTGRINYGYTF. In DNA form, the CDR3 reads TGCGCCAGCAGAACGTTTACGGGACGGATAAACTATGGCTACACCTTC.

This rearrangement joins TRBV4-1 to TRBJ2-1; weak D call: TRBD2 (5 bases). CDR1 is MGHRA and CDR2 is YSYEKL in the germline V gene. The CDR3 length is 16 residues. With 1 base removed from V and 4 bases from J, the gap between germline ends came to 14 bases. The CDR3 loop is CASSQGRTGVYNEQFF. In DNA form, the CDR3 reads TGCGCCAGCAGCCAAGGGAGGACCGGGGTATACAATGAGCAGTTCTTC.

Here the CDR3 reads CASTPWAYRVSYNEQFF. The CDR3 DNA reads as TGTGCCAGTACTCCCTGGGCCTACAGGGTTTCCTACAATGAGCAGTTCTTC. The chain combines TRBV19 with TRBJ2-1, with a possible D match to TRBD1 (6 bases). With 7 bases removed from V and 1 base from J, the gap between germline ends came to 20 bases. The CDR3 length is 17 residues. Germline CDR1 LNHDA, CDR2 SQIVND (reference sequence).

The chain has TRBV2 and TRBJ2-1; TRBD2 matches at 11 bases. The length of the CDR3 is 15 residues. The V segment lost 5 bases and the J segment 6 bases; nucleotides outside the gene matches: 6. Germline-derived CDR1 and CDR2 are SNHLY and FYNNEI. CDR3 nucleotide sequence: TGTGCCAGCAGTCTTAGCGGGAGGGCCGGCAATGAGCAGTTCTTC. Protein: CASSLSGRAGNEQFF. The full variable domain, with the rest looked up from reference TRBV2 and TRBJ2-1, is EPEVTQTPSHQVTQMGQEVILRCVPISNHLYFYWYRQILGQKVEFLVSFYNNEISEKSEIFDDQFSVERPDGSNFTLKIRSTKLEDSAMYFCASSLSGRAGNEQFFGPGTRLTVL.

This clone has just a few counts. The chain couples TRBV2 to TRBJ1-5, with D unclear. CDR3 length equals 14 residues. With 7 bases removed from V and 3 bases from J, the gap between germline ends came to 13 bases. The germline CDR1 and CDR2 sequences are SNHLY and FYNNEI. The DNA of the CDR3 is TGTGCCAGCACCGGACGGAGAATCAATCAGCCCCAGCATTTT. Its protein product is CASTGRRINQPQHF.

This chain joins TRBV12-5 and TRBJ1-1; D perhaps matches TRBD1 (5 bases). Looked up from germline, CDR1 is LGHNT and CDR2 is FRNRAP. V was trimmed by 7 bases and J by 1 base, leaving 7 bases between them. This CDR3 has 12 amino acids. The CDR3 sequence is CASDTGNTEAFF. The CDR3 bases are TGTGCTAGTGATACAGGGAACACTGAAGCTTTCTTT.

This chain connects TRBV18 to TRBJ1-1; 7 nucleotides align to TRBD1. The CDR3 is 14 amino acids. CDR1 and CDR2 (germline): KGHSH, LQKENI. The V and J ends lost 1 base and 6 bases, in that order; junction bases with no gene match: 5. CDR3 bases: TGTGCCAGCTCACCACAAACCGGGACAGCTGAAGCTTTCTTT. Its translation: CASSPQTGTAEAFF.

The chain couples TRBV7-2 to TRBJ2-5; perhaps TRBD2 as D (5 bases). The J call is uncertain, as TRBJ2-7 better fits the DNA end. CDR3 length: 15 amino acids. CDR1 is SGHTA and CDR2 is FQGNSA in the germline V gene. The CDR3 spells CASSFKAGEFNEQYF. The CDR3 DNA follows: TGTGCCAGCAGCTTTAAGGCGGGCGAGTTTAACGAGCAGTACTTC.

This clone was detected only a few times. The chain links TRBV5-5 to TRBJ2-5; TRBD2 agrees at 8 bases. Germline-derived CDR1 and CDR2 are SGHKS and YYEKEE (reference sequence). After removal of 0 bases from V and 5 bases from J, the junction contained 12 bases not matched to a gene. This CDR3 comprises 17 residues. CDR3 in amino acids: CASSLERTSRSAETQYF. CDR3 DNA sequence: TGTGCCAGCAGCTTGGAGAGGACTAGCCGTTCCGCGGAGACCCAGTACTTC. Full variable domain (missing parts from reference TRBV5-5 and TRBJ2-5): DAGVTQSPTHLIKTRGQQVTLRCSPISGHKSVSWYQQVLGQGPQFIFQYYEKEERGRGNFPDRFSARQFPNYSSELNVNALLLGDSALYLCASSLERTSRSAETQYFGPGTRLLVL.

This chain uses TRBV19 with TRBJ1-2, with 7 bases identical to TRBD1. This CDR3 comprises 16 residues. The V and J ends lost 5 bases and 2 bases, in that order; junction bases with no gene match: 11. CDR1 is LNHDA, CDR2 SQIVND, per germline (reference sequence). The CDR3 loop is CASSGARTGGNYGYTF. The CDR3 DNA follows: TGTGCCAGTAGTGGAGCCCGGACAGGCGGAAACTATGGCTACACCTTC.

J is TRBJ1-5 and V is TRBV7-2; no clear D gene. Germline V gene sequence: CDR1 SGHTA, CDR2 FQGNSA. The CDR3 has 13 amino acids. Trimming pared 5 bases from V and 0 bases from J, leaving 5 bases between. The CDR3 protein is CASSANSNQPQHF. CDR3 DNA: TGTGCCAGCAGCGCTAATAGCAATCAGCCCCAGCATTTT.

This clone occurred once. The chain joins TRBV29-1 to TRBJ1-2; no clear D. Germline-derived CDR1 and CDR2 are SQVTM and ANQGSEA. This CDR3 has 12 amino acids. Deletions cut 3 bases from V and 6 bases from J, with 11 bases between. For the CDR3, the DNA is TGCAGCGTTGACTCCCTATTTGATGGCTACACCTTC. Translating it yields CSVDSLFDGYTF.

This clone was recorded once. The gene calls are TRBV5-1 and TRBJ2-3; TRBD1 aligns across 11 bases. CDR1 and CDR2 from the germline V gene are SGHRS and YFSETQ. V dropped 2 bases and J dropped 6; count of bases not matched to a gene: 8. The CDR3 is made up of 16 amino acids. CDR3 in DNA: TGCGCCAGCAGCTTAGAAGGACAGGGGGCGATGGATACGCAGTATTTT. As protein: CASSLEGQGAMDTQYF.

This chain joins TRBV7-6 and TRBJ1-2; tentative D call: TRBD1 (5 bases). V was clipped by 0 bases and J by 0 bases, with 17 bases between them. Looked up from germline, CDR1 is SGHVS and CDR2 is FNYEAQ. The CDR3 loop spans 18 amino acids. This CDR3 is CASSLAAPGTVTNYGYTF. In DNA, the CDR3 is TGTGCCAGCAGCTTAGCGGCCCCCGGGACGGTGACTAACTATGGCTACACCTTC.